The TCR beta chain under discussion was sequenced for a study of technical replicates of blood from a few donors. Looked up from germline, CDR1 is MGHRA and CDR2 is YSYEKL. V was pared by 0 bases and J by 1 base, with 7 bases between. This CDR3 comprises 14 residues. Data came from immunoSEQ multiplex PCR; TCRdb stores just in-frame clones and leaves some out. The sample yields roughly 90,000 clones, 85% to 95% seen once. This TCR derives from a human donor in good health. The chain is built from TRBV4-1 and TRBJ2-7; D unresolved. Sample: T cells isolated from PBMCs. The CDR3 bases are TGCGCCAGCAGCCAAGACAGAAATTCCTACGAGCAGTACTTC. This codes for CASSQDRNSYEQYF.